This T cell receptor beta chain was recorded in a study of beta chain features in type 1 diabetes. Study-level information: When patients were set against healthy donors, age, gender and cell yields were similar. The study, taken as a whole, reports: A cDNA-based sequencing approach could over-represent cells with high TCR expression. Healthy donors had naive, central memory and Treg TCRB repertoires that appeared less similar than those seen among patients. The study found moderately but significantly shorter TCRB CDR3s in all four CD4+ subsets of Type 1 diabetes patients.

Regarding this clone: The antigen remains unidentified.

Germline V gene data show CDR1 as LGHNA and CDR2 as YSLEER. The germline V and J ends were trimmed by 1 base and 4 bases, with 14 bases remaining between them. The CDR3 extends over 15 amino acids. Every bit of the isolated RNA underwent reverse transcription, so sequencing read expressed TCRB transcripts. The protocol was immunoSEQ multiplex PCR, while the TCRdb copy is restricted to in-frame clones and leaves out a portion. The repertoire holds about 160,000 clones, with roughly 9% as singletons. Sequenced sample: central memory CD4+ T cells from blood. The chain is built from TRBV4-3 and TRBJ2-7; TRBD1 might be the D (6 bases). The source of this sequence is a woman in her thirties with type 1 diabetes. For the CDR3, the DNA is TGCGCCAGCAGCCAAGGTGTTAACAGGGAATACGAGCAGTACTTC. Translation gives CASSQGVNREYEQYF.